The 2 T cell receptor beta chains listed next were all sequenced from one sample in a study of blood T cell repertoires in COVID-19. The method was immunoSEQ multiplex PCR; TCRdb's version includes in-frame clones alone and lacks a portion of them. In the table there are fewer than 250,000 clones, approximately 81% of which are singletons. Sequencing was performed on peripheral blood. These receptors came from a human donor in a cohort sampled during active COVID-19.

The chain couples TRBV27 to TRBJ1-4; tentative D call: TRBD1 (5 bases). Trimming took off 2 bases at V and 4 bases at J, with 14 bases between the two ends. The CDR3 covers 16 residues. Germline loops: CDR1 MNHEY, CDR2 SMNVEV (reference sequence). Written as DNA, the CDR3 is TGTGCCAGCAGTTTACGGGAGCCAGGGTTTAATGAAAAACTGTTTTTT. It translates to CASSLREPGFNEKLFF.

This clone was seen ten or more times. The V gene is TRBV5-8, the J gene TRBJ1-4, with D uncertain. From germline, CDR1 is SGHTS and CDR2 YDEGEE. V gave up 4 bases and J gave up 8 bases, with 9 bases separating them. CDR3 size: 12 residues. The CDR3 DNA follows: TGTGCCAGCAGCCCCCTTGAGGAAAAACTGTTTTTT. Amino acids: CASSPLEEKLFF.